This TCR beta chain was identified in a study of shared clonotypes between healthy human individuals. Study-wide findings and caveats: On the whole, naive subsets had larger estimated richness than memory subsets had.

Points on this clone: Antigen unknown.

CD8 cells classed as naive were CD45RO-negative and positively selected for CCR7, excluding terminally differentiated effector memory CD45RA+ cells. V lost 2 bases, J lost 3 bases, and 3 bases stayed unmatched. CDR1 and CDR2 from the germline V gene are SGHTA and FQGTGA. There are 15 residues in the CDR3. The protocol was immunoSEQ multiplex PCR, while the TCRdb copy is restricted to in-frame clones and leaves out a portion. The sample yields about 2.2 million clones, just over 90% seen once. Sequenced input: naive CD8+ T cells from PBMCs. The J gene is TRBJ2-5, the V gene TRBV7-3; 10 positions agree with TRBD1. This receptor was identified in a man younger than 35 in good health. Some clones in this sample may be carry-over from other donors' samples. DNA of the CDR3: TGTGCCAGCAGCTTATGGGGGACAGGGGAAGAGACCCAGTACTTC. Translated, it gives CASSLWGTGEETQYF.